A selection of T cell receptor beta chains follows, all from one sample in a study of early T cells in non-severe SARS-CoV-2 infection. TCRdb reprocessed the 5' RACE reads with MiXCR, giving one entry per CDR3 protein. This sample has around 70,000 distinct CDR3 sequences, with 12% found just once. The sequenced sample was whole blood. These receptors came from an adult who was a healthcare worker with PCR-confirmed SARS-CoV-2 infection or an uninfected control (not recorded which). Each CDR3 is given with its conserved first and last residue. Fields, in order: clone size, V gene, J gene, CDR3 protein. Size is omitted from some rows. Given values are once, few, many or a class for expanded clones.

many	TRBV29-1	TRBJ2-1	CSVGTEYNEQFF
few	TRBV5-6	TRBJ2-1	CASSEGTVPYNEQFF
few	TRBV30	TRBJ1-4	CAWMRSGVFNEKLFF
many	TRBV27	TRBJ2-1	CASSSIAGENEQFF
.	TRBV28	TRBJ1-1	CASSFSGGQNTEAFF
many	TRBV7-2	TRBJ2-7	CASSLEGSRGHEQYF
many	TRBV27	TRBJ2-5	CASSLSNAGLITAETQYF
.	TRBV5-6	TRBJ2-5	CASSYRTSGRQETQYF
few	TRBV5-5	TRBJ2-3	CASSWEPGGPGTDTQYF
.	TRBV27	TRBJ1-4	CASSLRKLFF
many	TRBV20-1	TRBJ2-5	CSASSRGVWGTQYF
.	TRBV7-6	TRBJ2-3	CASSPPDLADTQYF
few	TRBV6-6	TRBJ1-5	CASTDRGPVQPQHF
.	TRBV7-9	TRBJ1-3	CASNGARPVEISENTIYF
few	TRBV29-1	TRBJ2-5	CSVERGTQETQYF
.	TRBV7-3	TRBJ2-2	CASSLNPGLAGAMGGELFF
few	TRBV28	TRBJ2-7	CASSLTPSGSRYEQYF
few	TRBV19	TRBJ1-1	CASSFPDREAAAFF
.	TRBV20-1	TRBJ1-1	CSVLQGYTEAFF
.	TRBV5-1	TRBJ1-4	CASSLQGAEYEKLFF
once	TRBV6-6	TRBJ2-4	CASTGGLSIQYF
few	TRBV18	TRBJ1-1	CASSQILDTEAFF
few	TRBV18	TRBJ2-3	CASSTSGTSTDTQYF
few	TRBV29-1	TRBJ2-2	CSVGWTAYGELFF
.	TRBV20-1	TRBJ2-5	CSANDRGGETQYF
many	TRBV15	TRBJ2-1	CATSLSTPAGESYNEQFF
few	TRBV7-2	TRBJ2-5	CASSLPSGLAGVETQYF
many	TRBV19	TRBJ2-1	CASSIGTEEQFF
.	TRBV3-1	TRBJ2-7	CASSPRASGTYEQYF
few	TRBV28	TRBJ1-2	CASRVGQLYGYTF
many	TRBV3-1	TRBJ2-7	CASSQRDRDYEQYF
few	TRBV19	TRBJ2-1	CASSRAPNEQFF
many	TRBV2	TRBJ2-2	CASSPTGTGELFF
.	TRBV12-3/TRBV12-4	TRBJ2-1	CASSFRLSGQFF
many	TRBV29-1	TRBJ2-7	CSVGTGEQYF
many	TRBV9	TRBJ2-2	CASSPQAGAITGELFF
many	TRBV29-1	TRBJ2-1	CSVIGPGEQFF
many	TRBV7-9	TRBJ2-1	CASSLTGGLAGAEQFF
many	TRBV2	TRBJ2-1	CASCGTSNEQFF
few	TRBV5-1	TRBJ2-1	CASSFGGSRSLGVNEQFF
few	TRBV7-9	TRBJ1-1	CASSLVTSTEAFF
.	TRBV14	TRBJ2-1	CASSQATTSAYNEQFF
few	TRBV3-1	TRBJ1-1	CASSHTQVNTEAFF
.	TRBV29-1	TRBJ2-7	CSVEDARTGTPYEQYF
many	TRBV7-9	TRBJ2-6	CASSLVSGANVLTF
few	TRBV12-3/TRBV12-4	TRBJ1-4	CASSLEATNEKLFF
many	TRBV2	TRBJ2-1	CASSAGSGRVHEQFF
many	TRBV5-1	TRBJ2-1	CASTELAGFDEQFF
many	TRBV6-5	TRBJ1-6	CATHWGPNSPLHF
many	TRBV6-6	TRBJ2-7	CASRTRSSYEQYF
many	TRBV5-4	TRBJ1-3	CASSSPGQGVNTIYF
many	TRBV7-6	TRBJ2-3	CASSQGTSGSQDTQYF
few	TRBV18	TRBJ2-3	CASSGQGNTDTQYF
.	TRBV27	TRBJ2-7	CASSPLAGAPTYEQYF
many	TRBV19	TRBJ2-7	CASSMRLPPGEQYF